This T cell receptor (beta chain) was identified in a study of blood T cell repertoires in COVID-19. Turning to the study itself: Italy, Spain and the United States were the sources of the convalescent and acute COVID-19 samples. The analysed material was cDNA or gDNA that came from T cells, B-cell-depleted T cells, or PBMCs.

This clone was counted a few times. Germline assignment: CDR1 MNHEY and CDR2 SMNVEV (reference sequence). The germline V and J ends were trimmed by 2 bases and 8 bases, with 24 bases remaining between them. The CDR3 sequence is 17 residues long. Authors' analysis steps: Estimation of nucleated cell counts was performed using reference gene primer amplification. Assay: immunoSEQ multiplex PCR; the TCRdb copy retains only in-frame clones and omits some. V and J calls and clone size are given by that table; D and trimming were obtained from the DNA. The repertoire consists of under 70,000 clones, with around 80% occurring once and the leading ten covering roughly 9.7%.

The sequenced sample consisted of peripheral blood. This receptor was identified in a human donor in a cohort sampled during active COVID-19. J is TRBJ1-2 and V is TRBV27, with D possibly TRBD1 on 5 matching bases. In DNA, the CDR3 is TGTGCCAGCAGTTTACGTTGGCAGGCCCAGGAATGGGGCGGCTACACCTTC. The encoded protein is CASSLRWQAQEWGGYTF.